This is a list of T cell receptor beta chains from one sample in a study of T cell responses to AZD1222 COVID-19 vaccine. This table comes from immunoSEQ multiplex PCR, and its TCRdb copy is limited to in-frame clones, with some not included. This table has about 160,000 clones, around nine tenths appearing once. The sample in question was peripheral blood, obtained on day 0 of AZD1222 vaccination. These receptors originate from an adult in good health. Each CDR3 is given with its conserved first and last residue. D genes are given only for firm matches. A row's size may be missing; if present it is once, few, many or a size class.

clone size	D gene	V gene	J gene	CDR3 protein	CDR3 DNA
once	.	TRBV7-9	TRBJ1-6	CASSLGRNNSPLHF	TGTGCCAGCAGCTTAGGTCGGAATAATTCACCCCTCCACTTT
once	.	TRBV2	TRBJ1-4	CASSEYPRAANEKLFF	TGTGCCAGCAGTGAGTACCCCCGGGCGGCTAATGAAAAACTGTTTTTT
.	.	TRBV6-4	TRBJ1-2	CASSDGRTGLYGYTF	TGTGCCAGCAGTGACGGTAGAACAGGGCTCTATGGCTACACCTTC
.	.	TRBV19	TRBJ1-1	CATRGRGTEAFF	TGTGCCACGCGGGGGAGAGGAACTGAAGCTTTCTTT
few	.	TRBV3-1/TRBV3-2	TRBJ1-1	CASSRQGNTEAFF	TGTGCCAGCAGCAGGCAGGGAAACACTGAAGCTTTCTTT
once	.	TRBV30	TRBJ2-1	CAWTLTLHNEQFF	TGTGCCTGGACCCTAACGCTCCACAATGAGCAGTTCTTC
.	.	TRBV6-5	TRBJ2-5	CASSFLRQAQETQYF	TGTGCCAGCAGTTTTCTACGACAGGCCCAAGAGACCCAGTACTTC
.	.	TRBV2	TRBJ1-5	CASSALDNSNQPQHF	TGTGCCAGCAGTGCCCTGGACAATAGCAATCAGCCCCAGCATTTT
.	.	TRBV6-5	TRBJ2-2	CASRSRGANTGELFF	TGTGCCAGCAGATCCAGGGGAGCGAACACCGGGGAGCTGTTTTTT
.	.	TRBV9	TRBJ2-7	CASSSGQRGPYEQYF	TGTGCCAGCAGCTCGGGGCAGCGTGGACCCTACGAGCAGTACTTC
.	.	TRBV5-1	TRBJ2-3	CASSLDGRGGDTQYF	TGCGCCAGCAGCTTGGACGGCAGAGGTGGGGATACGCAGTATTTT
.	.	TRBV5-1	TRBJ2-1	CASSLAGSKGSYNEQFF	TGCGCCAGCAGCTTGGCCGGGAGCAAGGGCTCCTACAATGAGCAGTTCTTC
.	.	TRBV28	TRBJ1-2	CASSFSRGRDYGYTF	TGTGCCAGCAGTTTTTCGAGGGGCCGGGACTATGGCTACACCTTC
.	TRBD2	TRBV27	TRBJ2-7	CASSLWSAGASYEQYF	TGTGCCAGCAGTTTATGGTCAGCGGGGGCTTCCTACGAGCAGTACTTC
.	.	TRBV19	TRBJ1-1	CASSISRVMNTEAFF	TGTGCCAGTAGTATTAGCAGGGTAATGAACACTGAAGCTTTCTTT
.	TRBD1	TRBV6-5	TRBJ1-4	CASRPTGGGEKLFF	TGTGCCAGCAGGCCGACAGGGGGGGGAGAAAAACTGTTTTTT
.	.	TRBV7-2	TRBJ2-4	CASSSHTRTGPKNIQYF	TGTGCCAGCAGCTCACATACCCGGACGGGTCCCAAAAACATTCAGTACTTC
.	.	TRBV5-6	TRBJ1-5	CASSLAVNQPQHF	TGTGCCAGCAGCTTGGCGGTTAATCAGCCCCAGCATTTT
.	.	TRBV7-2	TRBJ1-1	CASSFSTKWGRNTEAFF	TGTGCCAGCAGCTTTTCAACGAAATGGGGAAGGAACACTGAAGCTTTCTTT
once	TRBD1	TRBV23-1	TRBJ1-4	CASSPPRDRGEKLFF	TGCGCCAGCAGCCCGCCTAGGGACAGGGGCGAAAAACTGTTTTTT
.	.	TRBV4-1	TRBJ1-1	CASSPMGQGGTEAFF	TGCGCCAGCAGCCCTATGGGGCAGGGAGGCACTGAAGCTTTCTTT
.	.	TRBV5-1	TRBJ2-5	CASSLGGVPQETQYF	TGCGCCAGCTCCTTAGGGGGAGTCCCCCAAGAGACCCAGTACTTC
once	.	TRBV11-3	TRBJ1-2	CASSLGRANYGYTF	TGTGCCAGCAGCTTAGGCCGAGCTAACTATGGCTACACCTTC